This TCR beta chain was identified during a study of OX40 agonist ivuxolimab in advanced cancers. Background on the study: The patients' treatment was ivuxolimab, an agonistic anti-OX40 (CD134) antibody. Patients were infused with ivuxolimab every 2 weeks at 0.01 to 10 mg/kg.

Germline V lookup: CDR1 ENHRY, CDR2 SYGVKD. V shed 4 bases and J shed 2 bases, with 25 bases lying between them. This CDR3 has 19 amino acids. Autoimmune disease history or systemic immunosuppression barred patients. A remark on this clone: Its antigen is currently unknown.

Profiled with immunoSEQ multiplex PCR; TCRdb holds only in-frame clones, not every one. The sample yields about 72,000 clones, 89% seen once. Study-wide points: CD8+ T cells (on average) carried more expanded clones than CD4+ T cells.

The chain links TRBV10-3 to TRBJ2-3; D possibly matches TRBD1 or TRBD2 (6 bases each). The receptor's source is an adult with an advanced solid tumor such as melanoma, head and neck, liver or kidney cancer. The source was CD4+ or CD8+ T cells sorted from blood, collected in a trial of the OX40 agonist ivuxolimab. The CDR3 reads CAISVTSIGGYAYTDTQYF. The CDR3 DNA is TGTGCCATCAGTGTTACTAGCATAGGGGGTTACGCTTACACAGATACGCAGTATTTT.